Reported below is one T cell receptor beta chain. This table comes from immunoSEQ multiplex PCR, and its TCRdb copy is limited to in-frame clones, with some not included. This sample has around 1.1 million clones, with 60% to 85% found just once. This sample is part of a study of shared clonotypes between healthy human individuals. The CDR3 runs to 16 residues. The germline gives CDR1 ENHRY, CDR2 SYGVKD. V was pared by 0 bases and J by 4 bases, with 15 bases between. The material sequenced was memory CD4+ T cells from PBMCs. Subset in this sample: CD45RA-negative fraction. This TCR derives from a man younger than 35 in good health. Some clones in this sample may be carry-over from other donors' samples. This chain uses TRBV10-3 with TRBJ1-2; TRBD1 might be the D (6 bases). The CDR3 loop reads CAISESVTGNFYGYTF. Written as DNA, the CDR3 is TGTGCCATCAGTGAGTCTGTTACAGGGAACTTCTATGGCTACACCTTC.